The clone carrying this T cell receptor (beta chain) was picked up a small number of times. The sample originates from a study of T cells in Graves' hyperthyroidism and ophthalmopathy. Germline V gives CDR1 LGHNA, CDR2 YNFKEQ. V lost 3 bases and J lost 6; bases outside the gene matches: 10. The CDR3 extends over 16 amino acids. An absence of ophthalmopathy progression within 18 months meant stable Graves' hyperthyroidism. Researchers amplified the TCR beta CDR3 regions from RNA transcripts. HTBI primers drove first-round RT-PCR of the TCR CDR3. TCRdb re-called the multiplex PCR reads with MiXCR, one entry per CDR3 protein. The sample contains 500,000 to 750,000 distinct CDR3 sequences, 15% to 17% of which appear only once.

This receptor was identified in a woman younger than 45 with Graves' hyperthyroidism. This chain joins TRBV4-2 and TRBJ1-4; 7 positions agree with TRBD1. Sequenced material: blood. CDR3 nucleotide sequence: TGTGCCAGCAGCCATACCCGGGGTACAGGGGATGAAAAACTGTTTTTT. The encoded protein is CASSHTRGTGDEKLFF.